This TCR beta chain was sequenced in a study of OX40 agonist ivuxolimab in advanced cancers. Looking at the study overall: Those enrolled were 80% to 85% male, with a mean age of about 66 years and ages from 23 to 79. Regarding the study as a whole: In general, CD8+ T cells held more expanded clones than CD4+ did, on average. No determination was made of the antigen specificity of the expanded peripheral T cells.

The CDR3 runs 16 residues. Germline V gene data show CDR1 as LNHDA and CDR2 as SQIVND (reference sequence). V shed 2 bases and J shed 6 bases, with 19 bases lying between them. The method was immunoSEQ multiplex PCR; TCRdb's version includes in-frame clones alone and lacks a portion of them. This sample has fewer than 90,000 clones, with 70% to 90% found just once. Worth noting for this clone: Its target is not known.

Here the sequenced sample was CD4+ or CD8+ T cells sorted from blood, taken in a trial of the OX40 agonist ivuxolimab. The sequence derives from an adult with an advanced solid tumor such as melanoma, head and neck, liver or kidney cancer. The V gene is TRBV19, the J gene TRBJ1-1; a weak D match, TRBD1 (5 bases). In DNA, the CDR3 is TGTGCCAGTAGTATAATGGGGACCTATCGTAGCGCTGAAGCTTTCTTT. The encoded protein is CASSIMGTYRSAEAFF.